These 32 T cell receptor beta chains originate from one sample sequenced in a study of T-cell reconstitution after alpha-beta-depleted transplantation in children (TCRdb year 2016). To prepare the library, PCR was applied. Data came from an Illumina HiSeq 2500. To normalize quantification of the TCRbeta repertoire, the TCR libraries were built with molecular barcoding that relied on unique molecular identifiers. The public reads were reprocessed in TCRdb via fastp at Q25 and MiXCR, keeping in-frame beta chains. Rows matching on CDR3 protein sequence are summarized as one entry with the most common DNA and genes. The sample includes over 550,000 distinct CDR3 sequences, with about 10% observed a single time. The ten largest clones capture approximately 4.1% of the sample. The input for sequencing was PBMCs from the stem cell graft donor, taken from the stem cell graft. Receptors were obtained from a human donor who donated a stem cell graft to a child with acute myeloid leukemia.

This clonotype was seen a handful of times. The chain links TRBV28 to TRBJ1-1; the D is unclear. The CDR3 totals 11 residues. V was trimmed by 11 bases and J by 1 base, leaving 8 bases between them. Germline values: CDR1 MDHEN, CDR2 SYDVKM. CDR3 sequence: CALGGNTEAFF. As DNA, the CDR3 is TGTGCCTTAGGAGGGAACACTGAAGCTTTCTTT.

This clonotype was counted many times. The chain uses TRBV5-1 and TRBJ2-2, with a tentative D call TRBD2 (6 bases). The CDR3 sequence is 14 residues long. The ends were cut back, 7 bases at V and 1 base at J, with 11 bases in the middle. The V gene's germline CDR1 is SGHRS and CDR2 YFSETQ. CDR3 protein: CASRPGVNTGELFF. In DNA form, the CDR3 reads TGCGCCAGCCGACCGGGAGTGAACACCGGGGAGCTGTTTTTT. The variable domain in full, with the rest retrieved from reference TRBV5-1 and TRBJ2-2, is KAGVTQTPRYLIKTRGQQVTLSCSPISGHRSVSWYQQTPGQGLQFLFEYFSETQRNKGNFPGRFSGRQFSNSRSEMNVSTLELGDSALYLCASRPGVNTGELFFGEGSRLTVL.

This clonotype was recorded many times. The chain couples TRBV5-1 to TRBJ2-2, with 8 nucleotides matching TRBD1. This CDR3 is built from 16 residues. CDR1 is SGHRS and CDR2 is YFSETQ in the germline V gene. Trimming took 3 bases from V and 3 from J; bases not matched to a gene: 7. CDR3 in amino acids: CASSSETGADTGELFF. The DNA of the CDR3 is TGCGCCAGCAGCTCCGAGACAGGGGCCGACACCGGGGAGCTGTTTTTT. The variable domain in full, with the rest retrieved from reference TRBV5-1 and TRBJ2-2, is KAGVTQTPRYLIKTRGQQVTLSCSPISGHRSVSWYQQTPGQGLQFLFEYFSETQRNKGNFPGRFSGRQFSNSRSEMNVSTLELGDSALYLCASSSETGADTGELFFGEGSRLTVL.

The J gene is TRBJ2-3, the V gene TRBV7-9; perhaps TRBD2 as D (6 bases). The germline gives CDR1 SEHNR, CDR2 FQNEAQ (reference sequence). The CDR3 length is 14 residues. Trimming removed 7 bases at V and 2 bases at J, with 13 bases between. The CDR3 bases are TGTGCCAGCACCTCCCGGGGGTACACAGATACGCAGTATTTT. Encoded protein: CASTSRGYTDTQYF.

V is TRBV12-3 or TRBV12-4 and J is TRBJ1-3; the D is unclear. CDR3 length: 16 residues. V lost 4 bases to trimming and J lost 0 bases, with 13 bases between them. The chain's CDR3 is CASSSLLGFSGNTIYF. As DNA, the CDR3 is TGTGCCAGCAGTTCCTTATTGGGGTTCTCTGGAAACACCATATATTTT.

This clonotype was seen many times. The chain has TRBV27 and TRBJ1-5; D not certain. There are 14 residues in the CDR3. Germline V gene sequence: CDR1 MNHEY, CDR2 SMNVEV (reference sequence). V was clipped by 4 bases and J by 3 bases, with 10 bases between them. The CDR3 sequence is CASSSLGNNQPQHF. The CDR3 DNA reads TGTGCCAGCAGTTCTCTAGGCAACAATCAGCCCCAGCATTTT.

This clonotype showed up many times. The chain joins TRBV20-1 to TRBJ2-7, with D possibly being TRBD2 (6 bases). Trimming took off 0 bases at V and 3 bases at J, with 15 bases between the two ends. Germline assignment: CDR1 DFQATT and CDR2 SNEGSKA (reference sequence). This CDR3 has 15 residues. In DNA form, the CDR3 reads TGCAGTGCTAGAGATCCGAGACTAGTTTACTACGAGCAGTACTTC. Protein product: CSARDPRLVYYEQYF.

This clonotype was seen many times. The chain joins TRBV12-3 or TRBV12-4 to TRBJ2-7, with TRBD2 matching over 10 bases. The CDR3 runs 13 residues. Losses at the gene ends were 3 bases for V and 11 bases for J; bases not matched to a gene: 7. The CDR3 sequence: CASSFGLAEDKYF. The CDR3, as DNA: TGTGCCAGCAGTTTTGGACTAGCGGAAGACAAGTACTTC.

The rearrangement joins TRBV15 to TRBJ2-1; possibly TRBD2 for D (5 bases). The CDR3 has 16 residues. The V gene's germline CDR1 is LNHNV and CDR2 YYDKDF (reference sequence). Trimming removed 0 bases at V and 6 bases at J, with 15 bases between. CDR3 in amino acids: CATSRDRSHRGNEQFF. The CDR3 DNA reads as TGTGCCACCAGCAGAGATAGGTCCCACCGGGGCAATGAGCAGTTCTTC.

This clonotype was counted a few times. The chain links TRBV4-2 to TRBJ2-7; D tentatively fits TRBD1 or TRBD2 (5 bases each). The CDR3 sequence is 15 residues long. With 4 bases removed from V and 4 bases from J, the gap between germline ends came to 17 bases. Germline V gene lookup returns CDR1 LGHNA and CDR2 YNFKEQ. The CDR3 DNA reads as TGTGCCAGCAGCCCCGGACTGGGGCCGGGGTACGAGCAGTACTTC. Translating it yields CASSPGLGPGYEQYF.

The chain recombines TRBV20-1 with TRBJ1-3; D is unclear. The V gene lost 3 bases and the J gene lost 1 base, with 10 bases spanning the gap. There are 14 residues in the CDR3. Germline CDR1 is DFQATT and CDR2 is SNEGSKA (reference sequence). CDR3 sequence: CSASVRLSGNTIYF. CDR3 coding DNA: TGCAGTGCTAGCGTCCGACTTTCTGGAAACACCATATATTTT.

This clonotype was counted many times. The chain employs TRBV5-1 and TRBJ2-2; 8 bases line up with TRBD2. The CDR3 is made up of 15 amino acids. Losses at the gene ends were 5 bases for V and 5 bases for J; bases not matched to a gene: 8. Per germline, CDR1 SGHRS and CDR2 YFSETQ. The CDR3 nucleotides are TGCGCCAGCAGGGAGGCAGCTAGCGGGACCGGGGAGCTGTTTTTT. Its protein product is CASREAASGTGELFF.

At least ten counts were recorded for this clonotype. This chain joins TRBV12-3 or TRBV12-4 and TRBJ2-2, with 12 bases aligning to TRBD2. The CDR3 covers 16 residues. V dropped 5 bases and J dropped 4; count of bases not matched to a gene: 5. CDR3 loop: CASSLLAGGVTGELFF. CDR3 coding DNA: TGTGCCAGCAGTCTACTAGCGGGAGGTGTCACCGGGGAGCTGTTTTTT.

This clonotype was counted between two and nine times. V gene TRBV2 combines with J gene TRBJ2-3; D remains unclear. This CDR3 is 13 amino acids long. Germline assignment: CDR1 SNHLY and CDR2 FYNNEI. V was clipped by 6 bases and J by 5 bases, with 12 bases between them. The CDR3 reads CASRTVGKDTQYF. The CDR3 coding sequence is TGTGCCAGCAGGACCGTGGGAAAAGATACGCAGTATTTT.

In its sample, this clonotype was seen many times. This rearrangement joins TRBV7-2 to TRBJ2-7; D is possibly TRBD1 (6 bases). CDR3 length: 17 amino acids. Germline-derived CDR1 and CDR2 are SGHTA and FQGNSA. Trimming shortened V by 2 bases and J by 3 bases, and 20 bases separated the two germline ends. The chain's CDR3 is CASSLSSDRSFFYEQYF. In DNA form, the CDR3 reads TGTGCCAGCAGCTTAAGTAGTGACAGGAGCTTCTTCTACGAGCAGTACTTC.

This clonotype was observed at least ten times. V gene TRBV29-1 combines with J gene TRBJ2-3, with TRBD1 matching over 7 bases. Germline V gene sequence: CDR1 SQVTM, CDR2 ANQGSEA. This CDR3 comprises 13 residues. V lost 8 bases to trimming and J lost 2 bases; unmatched junction nucleotides: 7. CDR3 residues: CSTDRASTDTQYF. The CDR3 DNA is TGCAGCACCGACAGGGCTTCCACAGATACGCAGTATTTT.

The table lists this clonotype with many counts. This chain joins TRBV25-1 and TRBJ2-5, with 10 bases identical to TRBD2. Per the germline V gene, CDR1 is MGHDK and CDR2 is SYGVNS. With 7 bases clipped from V and 3 bases from J, the junction kept 14 bases outside the gene matches. CDR3 length: 17 amino acids. The chain's CDR3 is CASTPTPRLAGEETQYF. As DNA, the CDR3 is TGTGCCAGCACCCCTACCCCTAGACTAGCGGGTGAAGAGACCCAGTACTTC.

This clonotype has more than one count but fewer than ten. The chain carries TRBV12-5 and TRBJ1-2, with D perhaps TRBD1 (6 bases). In germline, CDR1 is LGHNT, CDR2 FRNRAP. The CDR3 runs 16 residues. The V gene lost 4 bases and the J gene lost 2 bases, with 17 bases spanning the gap. The CDR3 region is CASGSLSSRGNYGYTF. The CDR3 bases are TGTGCTAGTGGTTCCCTATCTAGCAGGGGAAACTATGGCTACACCTTC. Based on the CDR3 plus reference TRBV12-5 and TRBJ1-2, the full variable domain is DARVTQTPRHKVTEMGQEVTMRCQPILGHNTVFWYRQTMMQGLELLAYFRNRAPLDDSGMPKDRFSAEMPDATLATLKIQPSEPRDSAVYFCASGSLSSRGNYGYTFGSGTRLTVV.

In its sample, this clonotype was seen a few times. The chain employs TRBV29-1 and TRBJ1-1; TRBD1 matches at 7 bases. V gave up 8 bases and J gave up 0 bases; unmatched junction bases: 6. In germline, CDR1 is SQVTM, CDR2 ANQGSEA. The CDR3 is 13 residues long. The chain's CDR3 is CSFRDSLNTEAFF. CDR3 sequence (DNA): TGCAGCTTCCGGGACAGCTTGAACACTGAAGCTTTCTTT. Full variable domain (missing parts from reference TRBV29-1 and TRBJ1-1): SAVISQKPSRDICQRGTSLTIQCQVDSQVTMMFWYRQQPGQSLTLIATANQGSEATYESGFVIDKFPISRPNLTFSTLTVSNMSPEDSSIYLCSFRDSLNTEAFFGQGTRLTVV.

This clonotype has at least ten counts. This chain links TRBV15 with TRBJ1-1; no definite D call. Germline V lookup: CDR1 LNHNV, CDR2 YYDKDF (reference sequence). The CDR3 length is 15 residues. V lost 1 base and J 1 base, leaving 10 bases between the germline ends. CDR3: CATSRAAAWNTEAFF. The CDR3 DNA sequence: TGTGCCACCAGCAGAGCTGCAGCCTGGAACACTGAAGCTTTCTTT.

This clonotype was seen more than once but under ten times. The chain couples TRBV19 to TRBJ2-3; 8 bases agree with TRBD2. V gave up 4 bases and J gave up 2 bases; unmatched junction bases: 5. Per the germline V gene, CDR1 is LNHDA and CDR2 is SQIVND (reference sequence). This CDR3 has 15 residues. CDR3 in amino acids: CASSTPGGPTDTQYF. The CDR3 DNA reads TGTGCCAGTAGTACCCCGGGAGGGCCCACAGATACGCAGTATTTT.

J is TRBJ1-3 and V is TRBV29-1, with D possibly matching TRBD1 (5 bases). Trimming pared 3 bases from V and 0 bases from J, leaving 6 bases between. Per germline, CDR1 SQVTM and CDR2 ANQGSEA. The CDR3 length is 13 residues. The CDR3 DNA is TGCAGCGTTGAGGGACGCTCTGGAAACACCATATATTTT. Its protein product is CSVEGRSGNTIYF.

The chain has TRBV7-8 and TRBJ2-3; 10 bases fit TRBD1. V shed 6 bases, J shed 1 base, and the junction held 7 bases outside the gene matches. The CDR3 is 16 residues long. Germline values: CDR1 SGHVS, CDR2 FQNEAQ. CDR3 residues: CASSLETGGGTDTQYF. The CDR3 nucleotides read TGTGCCAGCAGTTTGGAGACAGGGGGCGGCACAGATACGCAGTATTTT.

The chain links TRBV24-1 to TRBJ2-3; 13 nucleotides align to TRBD2. Germline V gives CDR1 KGHDR, CDR2 SFDVKD. The CDR3 contains 16 residues. Trimming took 9 bases from V and 8 from J; bases not matched to a gene: 13. In DNA form, the CDR3 reads TGTGCCACCTCTTCAAGGACTAGCGGGGGTTTTCGTACGCAGTATTTT. Protein product: CATSSRTSGGFRTQYF.

This clonotype has more than one count but fewer than ten. J is TRBJ2-2 and V is TRBV29-1; D is unclear. Germline CDR1 and CDR2: SQVTM and ANQGSEA. The CDR3 is 13 amino acids. Trimming stripped 8 bases from V and 0 bases from J, with 10 bases between. The CDR3 loop is CSCETANTGELFF. The CDR3 nucleotides read TGCAGCTGCGAGACGGCGAACACCGGGGAGCTGTTTTTT.

V and J are TRBV20-1 and TRBJ2-3; D might be TRBD2 (6 bases). Germline CDR1 is DFQATT and CDR2 is SNEGSKA (reference sequence). The CDR3 loop spans 15 amino acids. V was clipped by 5 bases and J by 4 bases, with 19 bases between them. CDR3 DNA sequence: TGCAGTGCTCTTGGGGAGGCCCAGGGCTCAGATACGCAGTATTTT. Encoded protein: CSALGEAQGSDTQYF.

Many counts were recorded for this clonotype. This chain connects TRBV11-1 to TRBJ2-1, with TRBD2 matching 7 bases. CDR3 length equals 17 residues. From germline, CDR1 is SGHAT and CDR2 FQDESV (reference sequence). Trimming cost V 3 bases and J 0 bases; bases outside gene matches: 8. The CDR3 region is CASSLVVGGGSYNEQFF. The CDR3 DNA is TGTGCCAGCAGCTTGGTAGTTGGGGGGGGCTCCTACAATGAGCAGTTCTTC.

This clonotype was seen many times. The V call is TRBV2, the J call TRBJ2-7, with 7 bases fitting TRBD1. Germline values: CDR1 SNHLY, CDR2 FYNNEI. This CDR3 region has 14 residues. Trimming at V came to 5 bases and at J to 4 bases, leaving 8 bases not matched to a gene. The chain's CDR3 is CASSRDRVQYEQYF. CDR3 nucleotide sequence: TGTGCCAGCAGTCGCGACAGGGTTCAGTACGAGCAGTACTTC.

The rearrangement uses TRBV28 and TRBJ2-5; 8 positions agree with TRBD1. This CDR3 comprises 17 residues. Germline-derived CDR1 and CDR2 are MDHEN and SYDVKM. The ends lost 4 bases at V and 2 bases at J; junction bases unmatched: 12. CDR3 sequence: CASSSSGTGRSQETQYF. The DNA for the CDR3 is TGTGCCAGCAGTTCATCCGGGACAGGCCGTAGTCAAGAGACCCAGTACTTC. Full variable domain (rest looked up from reference TRBV28 and TRBJ2-5): DVKVTQSSRYLVKRTGEKVFLECVQDMDHENMFWYRQDPGLGLRLIYFSYDVKMKEKGDIPEGYSVSREKKERFSLILESASTNQTSMYLCASSSSGTGRSQETQYFGPGTRLLVL.

V is TRBV20-1 and J is TRBJ2-7, with 15 nucleotides matching TRBD2. This CDR3 region has 14 residues. Unmatched junction bases numbered 2, after V lost 3 bases and J lost 5 bases. Germline V CDR1 and CDR2: DFQATT, SNEGSKA (reference sequence). The CDR3 nucleotides read TGCAGTGCTAGCGGGACTAGCGGGAGGAACGAGCAGTACTTC. Translating gives CSASGTSGRNEQYF.

The table lists this clonotype with a few counts. The V and J genes are TRBV5-1 and TRBJ2-3; D unresolved. This CDR3 has 13 amino acids. The V end lost 4 bases, the J end lost 2 bases, and 8 bases lay between the germline ends. Per germline, CDR1 SGHRS and CDR2 YFSETQ. CDR3 bases: TGCGCCAGCAGCCAGGAGACCACAGATACGCAGTATTTT. As protein: CASSQETTDTQYF.

In its sample, this clonotype was seen a few times. The chain is built from TRBV20-1 and TRBJ1-2; D is perhaps TRBD1 (5 bases). Germline-derived CDR1 and CDR2 are DFQATT and SNEGSKA (reference sequence). Between the trimmed V and J ends, which lost 5 bases and 3 bases, there was a span of 19 bases. This CDR3 spans 15 amino acids. The CDR3 loop is CSAQLSFSGDYGYTF. The DNA for the CDR3 is TGCAGTGCTCAACTTAGTTTCTCGGGGGACTATGGCTACACCTTC.